A selection of T cell receptor beta chains follows, all from one sample in a study of response to subunit inactivated influenza vaccine. MiXCR, run by TCRdb on the RT-PCR reads, gives a single entry per CDR3 protein. The data contain about 300,000 distinct CDR3 sequences, around 20% of them seen just once; the ten biggest clones take up about a tenth. Sequencing was performed on PBMCs from blood, taken about 19 months after vaccination. Receptor source: a man aged 50 to 75 who received an inactivated influenza vaccine. Both conserved end residues are part of each CDR3. Each record gives: clone size, J gene, D gene, V gene, CDR3 protein, CDR3 DNA. A D gene is named only where the DNA matches it firmly. Rows give clone size only sometimes, using once, few, many, or a class for an expanded clone.

- TRBJ2-5 - TRBV5-1 CASSLGLQQETQYF TGCGCCAGCAGCTTGGGTTTGCAGCAAGAGACCCAGTACTTC
- TRBJ1-2 - TRBV18 CASSLQTGSLGYGYTF TGTGCCAGCTCACTCCAAACAGGGAGTTTAGGCTATGGCTACACCTTC
many TRBJ1-1 TRBD1 TRBV7-2 CASSRETGLPEAFF TGTGCCAGCAGCCGAGAGACAGGGCTCCCTGAAGCTTTCTTT
- TRBJ1-6 - TRBV2 CASRKSHSYNSPLHF TGTGCCAGCAGAAAAAGTCACTCCTATAATTCACCCCTCCACTTT
few TRBJ1-2 - TRBV7-9 CASSFISGYGYTF TGTGCCAGCAGCTTCATCTCCGGCTATGGCTACACCTTC
- TRBJ1-5 TRBD1 TRBV5-6 CASSSTSGTGNSNQPQHF TGTGCCAGCAGCTCCACCTCCGGGACAGGGAATAGCAATCAGCCCCAGCATTTT
few TRBJ1-2 TRBD1 TRBV7-2 CASAPTGRNYGYTF TGTGCCAGCGCCCCGACAGGGCGAAACTATGGCTACACCTTC
few TRBJ1-2 - TRBV7-2 CASSLEGPGNYGYTF TGTGCCAGCAGCTTAGAGGGTCCGGGTAACTATGGCTACACCTTC
few TRBJ2-2 - TRBV29-1 CSVEEEQATGELFF TGCAGCGTTGAGGAGGAGCAGGCCACCGGGGAGCTGTTTTTT
- TRBJ2-3 - TRBV4-3 CASSQATGAWGANTQYF TGCGCCAGCAGCCAAGCTACAGGGGCCTGGGGGGCTAATACGCAGTATTTT